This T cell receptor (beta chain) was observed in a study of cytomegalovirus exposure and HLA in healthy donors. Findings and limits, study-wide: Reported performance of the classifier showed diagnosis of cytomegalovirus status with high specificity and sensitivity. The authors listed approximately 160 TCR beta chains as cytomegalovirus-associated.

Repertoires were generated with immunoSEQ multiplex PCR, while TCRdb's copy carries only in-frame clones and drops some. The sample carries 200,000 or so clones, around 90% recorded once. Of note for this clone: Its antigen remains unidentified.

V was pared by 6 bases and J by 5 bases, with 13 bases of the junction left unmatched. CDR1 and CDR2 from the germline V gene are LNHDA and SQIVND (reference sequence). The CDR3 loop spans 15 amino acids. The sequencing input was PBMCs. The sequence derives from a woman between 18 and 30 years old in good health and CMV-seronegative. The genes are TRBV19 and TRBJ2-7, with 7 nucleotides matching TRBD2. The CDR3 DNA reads TGTGCCAGTAGCCTAGGGAGCGGGATCCCCCACGAGCAGTACTTC. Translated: CASSLGSGIPHEQYF.